Sequencing of this T cell receptor (beta chain) was carried out in a study of metastatic and nonmetastatic thyroid tumors. On this clone itself: One end of the junction does not line up with germline, which may come from a read error.

In the authors' methods: The study built a papillary thyroid cancer distant-metastasis classifier from CDR3 differences across clinicopathological groups. Using MiXCR, TCRdb reanalyzed the PCR reads. None of the V and J calls come from the authors' own analysis; TCRdb made them. The data hold 16,000 or so clones, with under 25% observed a single time. The CDR3 length is 15 residues. In germline, CDR1 is LGHDT, CDR2 YNNKEL (reference sequence). No patient had received any treatment before thyroid surgery. Material for sequencing was tumor tissue. The receptor was derived from a female donor with papillary thyroid cancer or a benign thyroid nodule (not recorded which). Some clones in this sample may be carry-over from other donors' samples. This sequence joins TRBV3-1 and TRBJ2-4; tentative D call: TRBD1 (5 bases). DNA of the CDR3: TGTTCCAGCAGCTGTACCGACAGCGACAAAAACATTCAGTACTTC. Its protein product is CSSSCTDSDKNIQYF. The full variable domain, in which reference TRBV3-1 and TRBJ2-4 provide the parts outside the CDR3, is DTAVSQTPKYLVTQMGNDKSIKCEQNLGHDTMYWYKQDSKKFLKIMFSYNNKELIINETVPNRFSPKSPDKAHLNLHINSLELGDSAVYFCSSSCTDSDKNIQYFGAGTRLSVL.